Below, 8 T cell receptor beta chains from the same sample are listed, as sequenced in a study of human T cells and chemical hapten exposure. A single record per CDR3 protein comes from TCRdb applying MiXCR to the RACE reads. Found here are some 77,000 distinct CDR3 sequences, approximately 10% of them singletons; the top ten hold 1.4%. As to time point: patch test 1, 2 weeks after DPC sensitization. Treatment reported: therapeutic diphenylcyclopropenone sensitization with weekly scalp DPC. The material sequenced was whole blood, taken in connection with sensitization to the hapten diphenylcyclopropenone (DPC). The receptors originated from a woman aged 45-65 years with alopecia areata. Some clones in this sample may be carry-over from other donors' samples.

This chain uses TRBV5-1 with TRBJ1-4; TRBD1 matches at 7 bases. Trimming at V came to 2 bases and at J to 2 bases, leaving 0 bases not matched to a gene. The CDR3 contains 14 residues. CDR1 SGHRS and CDR2 YFSETQ come from the germline V gene. The CDR3 DNA is TGCGCCAGCAGCTTACAGGGGACTAATGAAAAACTGTTTTTT. Its translation is CASSLQGTNEKLFF.

This clonotype was picked up many times. The V and J genes are TRBV28 and TRBJ2-7, with 7 bases aligning to TRBD2. Germline V gives CDR1 MDHEN, CDR2 SYDVKM. The length of the CDR3 is 15 residues. V gave up 8 bases and J gave up 2 bases; unmatched junction bases: 12. This CDR3 reads CASSSSGGGTYEQYF. The DNA for the CDR3 is TGTGCCAGCTCCAGTTCGGGCGGGGGAACCTACGAGCAGTACTTC.

The chain couples TRBV9 to TRBJ2-3, with D unresolved. Germline V CDR1 and CDR2: SGDLS, YYNGEE. CDR3 length equals 11 residues. The V and J ends lost 0 bases and 4 bases respectively, with 0 bases between them. The CDR3 DNA follows: TGTGCCAGCAGCGTAGCAGATACGCAGTATTTT. Translation: CASSVADTQYF.

The chain links TRBV12-3 or TRBV12-4 to TRBJ1-1; 8 bases fit TRBD1. CDR3 size: 13 residues. V trimming: 6 bases; J trimming: 6 bases; junction bases outside the gene matches: 6. The CDR3 region has the DNA TGTGCCAGCAGCCTGTCACAGGGGGCTGAAGCTTTCTTT. It is translated as CASSLSQGAEAFF.

This clonotype was seen a handful of times. The rearrangement uses TRBV29-1 and TRBJ1-5, with D uncertain. In germline, CDR1 is SQVTM, CDR2 ANQGSEA. CDR3 length: 12 amino acids. The germline V and J ends were trimmed by 7 bases and 2 bases, with 9 bases remaining between them. CDR3 sequence (DNA): TGCAGCGCCGGCGGGGGCAATCAGCCCCAGCATTTT. This encodes CSAGGGNQPQHF. The full variable domain, completed using reference TRBV29-1 and TRBJ1-5, is SAVISQKPSRDICQRGTSLTIQCQVDSQVTMMFWYRQQPGQSLTLIATANQGSEATYESGFVIDKFPISRPNLTFSTLTVSNMSPEDSSIYLCSAGGGNQPQHFGDGTRLSIL.

This clonotype has a handful of counts. The chain links TRBV19 to TRBJ2-1; a possible D gene is TRBD2 (5 bases). This CDR3 is 16 amino acids long. Trimming stripped 5 bases from V and 2 bases from J, with 16 bases between. The germline CDR1 and CDR2 sequences are LNHDA and SQIVND (reference sequence). Here the CDR3 reads CASSLLGAAPYNEQFF. CDR3 DNA sequence: TGTGCCAGTAGTCTCCTTGGAGCGGCCCCCTACAATGAGCAGTTCTTC.

This clonotype appeared a few times. The chain carries TRBV20-1 and TRBJ2-7; 10 nucleotides match TRBD2. The trim removed 3 bases at V and 4 bases at J, leaving 9 bases unmatched. Germline V CDR1 and CDR2: DFQATT, SNEGSKA (reference sequence). This CDR3 has 15 amino acids. In nucleotides, the CDR3 is TGCAGTGCTAGGCGGAGCGGGAGGGCCGGGTACGAGCAGTACTTC. It codes for CSARRSGRAGYEQYF.

This clonotype has only a few counts. The chain couples TRBV28 to TRBJ2-7; a possible D gene is TRBD2 (5 bases). Germline values: CDR1 MDHEN, CDR2 SYDVKM. This CDR3 comprises 15 residues. V lost 2 bases and J 0 bases, leaving 11 bases between the germline ends. Written as DNA, the CDR3 is TGTGCCAGCAGTTTAAGCGGCGCCCTCTCCTACGAGCAGTACTTC. Its translation is CASSLSGALSYEQYF.